The present TCR beta chain was sequenced within a study of blood T cell repertoires in COVID-19. Study-level information: Acute and convalescent COVID-19 samples came from the United States, Italy and Spain.

Source study methods: Amplification of reference gene primers was used by the study to estimate nucleated cell counts. Produced via immunoSEQ multiplex PCR; TCRdb's table is partial and in-frame only. D and trimming were read from the DNA, whereas the V and J calls and clone size are those reported in that table. Here the sample spans over 150,000 clones, around 87% being singletons. The germline CDR1 and CDR2 sequences are LGHDT and YNNKEL (reference sequence). The CDR3 contains 10 residues. V was trimmed by 7 bases and J by 3 bases, leaving 3 bases between them. Sequenced input: peripheral blood. This chain connects TRBV3-1 (or the pseudogene TRBV3-2) to TRBJ1-1, with D unclear. The TCR originated in a man in his 60s with COVID-19, enrolled during active disease. The CDR3 DNA reads TGTGCCAGCACGGACACTGAAGCTTTCTTT. Protein product: CASTDTEAFF.